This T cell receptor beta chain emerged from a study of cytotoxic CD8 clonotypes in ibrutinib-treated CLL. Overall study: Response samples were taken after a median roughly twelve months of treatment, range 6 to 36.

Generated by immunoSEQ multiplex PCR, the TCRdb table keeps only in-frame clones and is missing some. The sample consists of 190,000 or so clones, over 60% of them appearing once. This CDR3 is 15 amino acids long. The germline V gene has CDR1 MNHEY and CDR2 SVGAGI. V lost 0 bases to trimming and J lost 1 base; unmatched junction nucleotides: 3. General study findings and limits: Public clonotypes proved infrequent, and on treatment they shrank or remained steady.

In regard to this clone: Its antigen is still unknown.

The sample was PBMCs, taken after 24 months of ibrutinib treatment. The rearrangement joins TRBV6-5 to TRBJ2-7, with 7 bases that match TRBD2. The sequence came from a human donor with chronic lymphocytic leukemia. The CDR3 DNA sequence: TGTGCCAGCAGTTACTCGGGAGGGCCTTCCTACGAGCAGTACTTC. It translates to CASSYSGGPSYEQYF.